One sample yielded the 29 T cell receptor beta chains listed below, sequenced in a study of PD-L1 blockade in urothelial cancer. The data were produced by immunoSEQ multiplex PCR, yet TCRdb's version contains in-frame clones alone and is incomplete. This table has around 110,000 clones, approximately 90% appearing once. Regarding time point: peripheral blood 6 weeks after treatment start. The starting material was PBMCs, obtained around atezolizumab (anti-PD-L1) treatment. These receptors all come from a man aged 55 to 70 with urothelial cancer.

The V call is TRBV11-2, the J call TRBJ2-3; D uncertain. V shed 5 bases and J shed 1 base, with 7 bases lying between them. Germline-derived CDR1 and CDR2 are SGHAT and FQNNGV. There are 13 residues in the CDR3. As DNA, the CDR3 is TGTGCCAGCAGCCTCCCGGGCACAGATACGCAGTATTTT. Protein product: CASSLPGTDTQYF.

This sequence joins TRBV5-1 and TRBJ2-2, with 9 bases matching TRBD2. The length of the CDR3 is 16 residues. Germline trimming cut 2 bases from V and 0 bases from J; bases unmatched to any gene: 2. In germline, CDR1 is SGHRS, CDR2 YFSETQ. This CDR3 is CASSFSGSANTGELFF. DNA for the CDR3: TGCGCCAGCAGCTTTAGCGGGAGCGCGAACACCGGGGAGCTGTTTTTT.

The chain joins TRBV6-5 to TRBJ2-7; TRBD1 aligns across 8 bases. The CDR3 is made up of 14 amino acids. Germline V gene sequence: CDR1 MNHEY, CDR2 SVGAGI. V dropped 4 bases and J dropped 6; count of bases not matched to a gene: 8. The CDR3: CASSSGTGVGEQYF. The DNA for the CDR3 is TGTGCCAGCAGTTCCGGGACAGGTGTTGGCGAGCAGTACTTC.

In this sample, this clone turned up a few times. This chain connects TRBV7-9 to TRBJ2-3; 13 nucleotides align to TRBD2. V was pared by 5 bases and J by 4 bases, with 6 bases of the junction left unmatched. CDR1 is SEHNR and CDR2 is FQNEAQ in the germline V gene (reference sequence). The CDR3 contains 16 residues. CDR3 region: CASSPGTSGMADTQYF. CDR3 DNA: TGTGCCAGCAGCCCCGGGACTAGCGGGATGGCAGATACGCAGTATTTT.

The chain carries TRBV6-1 and TRBJ1-1; 7 bases are a match to TRBD1. Trimming cost V 4 bases and J 6 bases; bases outside gene matches: 14. Germline CDR1 is MNHNS and CDR2 is SASEGT. The CDR3 consists of 16 residues. The CDR3: CASSGKGANLAAEAFF. The CDR3 DNA reads as TGTGCCAGCAGTGGAAAGGGGGCCAATTTGGCCGCTGAAGCTTTCTTT.

The rearrangement uses TRBV2 and TRBJ1-2; 7 nucleotides line up with TRBD1. Germline V gene sequence: CDR1 SNHLY, CDR2 FYNNEI. The V and J ends lost 6 bases and 3 bases, in that order; junction bases with no gene match: 4. CDR3 length equals 13 residues. The CDR3: CASRDTGDYGYTF. The CDR3 DNA sequence: TGTGCCAGCAGAGATACAGGGGACTATGGCTACACCTTC.

The CDR3 reads CASWDPGQTYEQYF. The CDR3 DNA reads as TGTGCCAGCTGGGATCCGGGACAGACTTACGAGCAGTACTTC. This chain connects TRBV2 to TRBJ2-7, with 7 bases matching TRBD1. The V and J ends lost 8 bases and 4 bases, in that order; junction bases with no gene match: 11. CDR1 and CDR2 (germline): SNHLY, FYNNEI. The CDR3 spans 14 residues.

The chain employs TRBV2 and TRBJ1-1; a possible D gene is TRBD1 (5 bases). Germline V gene sequence: CDR1 SNHLY, CDR2 FYNNEI. The CDR3 contains 14 residues. Deletions cut 3 bases from V and 2 bases from J, with 10 bases between. The CDR3 loop is CASSDQGGNTEAFF. Written as DNA, the CDR3 is TGTGCCAGCAGTGATCAGGGAGGAAACACTGAAGCTTTCTTT. Filled out from reference TRBV2 and TRBJ1-1, the complete variable domain reads EPEVTQTPSHQVTQMGQEVILRCVPISNHLYFYWYRQILGQKVEFLVSFYNNEISEKSEIFDDQFSVERPDGSNFTLKIRSTKLEDSAMYFCASSDQGGNTEAFFGQGTRLTVV.

The V gene is TRBV19, the J gene TRBJ1-2, with D possibly matching TRBD1 (5 bases). Trimming left V 5 bases short and J 0 bases short, with 10 bases between. The CDR3 sequence is 14 residues long. Per germline, CDR1 LNHDA and CDR2 SQIVND (reference sequence). As DNA, the CDR3 is TGTGCCAGTAGTCCCCCGACAGCTAACTATGGCTACACCTTC. It is translated as CASSPPTANYGYTF.

In DNA, the CDR3 is TGTGCCAGCAGCCTATGGGAGTCTGCTGGCACAGATACGCAGTATTTT. Its protein product is CASSLWESAGTDTQYF. The chain carries TRBV5-5 and TRBJ2-3, with D possibly TRBD2 on 5 matching bases. CDR1 and CDR2 (germline): SGHKS, YYEKEE (reference sequence). The V and J ends lost 4 bases and 1 base respectively, with 16 bases between them. The CDR3 is 16 amino acids.

This clone was recorded a few times. V and J are TRBV2 and TRBJ2-2, with a possible D match to TRBD1 (6 bases). Germline V gene data show CDR1 as SNHLY and CDR2 as FYNNEI. CDR3 length: 14 residues. V was trimmed by 6 bases and J by 4 bases, leaving 12 bases between them. The CDR3 is CASREQGLTGELFF. The CDR3 DNA follows: TGTGCCAGCAGAGAGCAGGGGCTCACCGGGGAGCTGTTTTTT. Full variable domain (rest looked up from reference TRBV2 and TRBJ2-2): EPEVTQTPSHQVTQMGQEVILRCVPISNHLYFYWYRQILGQKVEFLVSFYNNEISEKSEIFDDQFSVERPDGSNFTLKIRSTKLEDSAMYFCASREQGLTGELFFGEGSRLTVL.

The chain is built from TRBV6-5 and TRBJ1-2; D remains ambiguous. The CDR3 covers 15 residues. V was trimmed by 0 bases and J by 6 bases, leaving 14 bases between them. The germline CDR1 and CDR2 sequences are MNHEY and SVGAGI. DNA for the CDR3: TGTGCCAGCAGTTACTCAGGACTCTCAAGGCATGGCTACACCTTC. The encoded protein is CASSYSGLSRHGYTF.

The gene calls are TRBV12-5 and TRBJ2-2; D gene unclear. Germline CDR1 and CDR2: LGHNT and FRNRAP. The CDR3 runs to 14 residues. V shed 6 bases and J shed 2 bases, with 10 bases lying between them. CDR3 DNA sequence: TGTGCTAGTGGCCTTACACCAAACACCGGGGAGCTGTTTTTT. As protein: CASGLTPNTGELFF.

This clone appeared a single time. The chain employs TRBV2 and TRBJ2-5, with a tentative D call TRBD1 (6 bases). The germline gives CDR1 SNHLY, CDR2 FYNNEI. The CDR3 loop spans 12 amino acids. V lost 11 bases, J lost 0 bases, and 10 bases lay in between. CDR3 amino acids: CAGRQDQETQYF. Here the CDR3 DNA reads TGTGCCGGGCGACAGGACCAAGAGACCCAGTACTTC.

The chain links TRBV7-3 to TRBJ2-2; TRBD2 matches 9 bases. The V and J ends lost 6 bases and 1 base, in that order; junction bases with no gene match: 9. In germline, CDR1 is SGHTA, CDR2 FQGTGA. The CDR3 spans 17 residues. CDR3 sequence: CASSSAPSGVNTGELFF. In DNA, the CDR3 is TGTGCCAGCAGTTCGGCACCTAGCGGGGTGAACACCGGGGAGCTGTTTTTT.

The CDR3 nucleotides are TGTGCCAGTAGTAGTAGTGGAAGCCTTACAACGGGGGAGCAGTACTTC. It translates to CASSSSGSLTTGEQYF. The gene calls are TRBV19 and TRBJ2-7, with D perhaps matching TRBD2 (5 bases). Trimming pared 4 bases from V and 7 bases from J, leaving 23 bases between. Looked up from germline, CDR1 is LNHDA and CDR2 is SQIVND (reference sequence). The CDR3 contains 16 residues.

The chain carries TRBV28 and TRBJ1-2; D call uncertain. Germline CDR1 is MDHEN and CDR2 is SYDVKM. CDR3 length: 13 amino acids. Trimming removed 6 bases from V and 4 bases from J, with 12 bases in between. The CDR3 sequence: CASSPGSAYGYTF. The CDR3 DNA is TGTGCCAGCAGCCCGGGATCCGCCTATGGCTACACCTTC.

This sequence joins TRBV7-2 and TRBJ2-3; 7 positions agree with TRBD2. With V trimmed by 2 bases and J by 3 bases, 5 bases remained unmatched. The CDR3 loop spans 15 amino acids. The germline V gene encodes CDR1 SGHTA and CDR2 FQGNSA. For the CDR3, the DNA is TGTGCCAGCAGCTTATCCCGCGGGAGAACAGATACGCAGTATTTT. Translation gives CASSLSRGRTDTQYF.

The rearrangement links TRBV30 to TRBJ1-5; D gene ambiguous. The germline V gene has CDR1 GTSNPN and CDR2 SVGIG (reference sequence). V lost 6 bases and J 2 bases, leaving 14 bases between the germline ends. The CDR3 loop spans 14 amino acids. For the CDR3, the DNA is TGTGCCTGTCGCGGTATGATGGGCAATCAGCCCCAGCATTTT. It is translated as CACRGMMGNQPQHF.

In this sample, this clone turned up a few times. This chain joins TRBV28 and TRBJ1-2; D uncertain. This CDR3 has 14 residues. In germline, CDR1 is MDHEN, CDR2 SYDVKM. V was shortened by 2 bases and J by 8 bases, with 15 bases between the two germline ends. The CDR3 DNA sequence: TGTGCCAGCAGTTTACCGGGGAGGACGGGAGGCTACACCTTC. It encodes CASSLPGRTGGYTF.

V gene TRBV9 combines with J gene TRBJ1-2; 7 bases align to TRBD1. The CDR3 is 15 amino acids. CDR1 is SGDLS and CDR2 is YYNGEE in the germline V gene. The trim removed 0 bases at V and 5 bases at J, leaving 7 bases unmatched. CDR3 in DNA: TGTGCCAGCAGCGTAGACGTCGGGACAGTATATGGCTACACCTTC. This gives the protein CASSVDVGTVYGYTF.

This CDR3 reads CASSPGPGQGGTEAFF. CDR3 DNA sequence: TGCGCCAGCAGCCCAGGACCGGGACAGGGAGGCACTGAAGCTTTCTTT. The genes are TRBV10-2 and TRBJ1-1; 9 bases agree with TRBD1. CDR1 is WSHSY and CDR2 is SAAADI in the germline V gene. J gave up 4 bases and V 6 bases, and 12 bases lay outside the gene matches. The CDR3 sequence is 16 residues long.

This clone was detected once. This chain connects TRBV5-1 to TRBJ1-1; TRBD1 agrees at 7 bases. Germline assignment: CDR1 SGHRS and CDR2 YFSETQ. The CDR3 runs to 14 residues. Germline trimming cut 3 bases from V and 0 bases from J; bases unmatched to any gene: 2. Here the CDR3 reads CASSSTGVNTEAFF. CDR3 nucleotide sequence: TGCGCCAGCAGCTCAACAGGGGTGAACACTGAAGCTTTCTTT.

This sequence joins TRBV28 and TRBJ2-7; 7 nucleotides agree with TRBD1. With V trimmed by 8 bases and J by 0 bases, 7 bases remained unmatched. The length of the CDR3 is 14 residues. CDR1 is MDHEN, CDR2 SYDVKM, per germline. The CDR3 DNA sequence: TGTGCCAGCGCCTTAGGGGGCGTCTCCTACGAGCAGTACTTC. Translated, it gives CASALGGVSYEQYF.

The chain uses TRBV28 and TRBJ2-7; a possible D gene is TRBD1 (5 bases). The V gene's germline CDR1 is MDHEN and CDR2 SYDVKM. The CDR3 consists of 13 residues. The ends were cut back, 5 bases at V and 2 bases at J, with 10 bases in the middle. CDR3 bases: TGTGCCAGCAGTCGCACAGGAGCCTACGAGCAGTACTTC. It translates to CASSRTGAYEQYF.

The V gene is TRBV29-1, the J gene TRBJ2-7, with TRBD2 identical over 13 bases. The CDR3 runs 14 residues. V lost 7 bases and J lost 4; bases outside the gene matches: 7. CDR1 SQVTM and CDR2 ANQGSEA come from the germline V gene. CDR3 residues: CSAKGLAGSYEQYF. In DNA form, the CDR3 reads TGCAGCGCCAAGGGACTAGCGGGGTCGTACGAGCAGTACTTC.

The rearrangement links TRBV7-2 to TRBJ2-1, with 12 positions matching TRBD2. J lost 0 bases, V lost 2 bases, and 8 bases had no gene match. This CDR3 comprises 19 residues. Germline V lookup: CDR1 SGHTA, CDR2 FQGNSA. CDR3 in amino acids: CASSLFRGLAGLSYNEQFF. The CDR3 DNA sequence: TGTGCCAGCAGCTTATTCCGTGGACTAGCGGGGCTCTCCTACAATGAGCAGTTCTTC.

The chain recombines TRBV5-4 with TRBJ1-5, with D possibly TRBD1 on 5 matching bases. This CDR3 comprises 14 residues. The V and J ends lost 4 bases and 3 bases respectively, with 11 bases between them. CDR1 and CDR2 from the germline V gene are SGHNT and YYREEE (reference sequence). Here the CDR3 reads CASSEDTNNQPQHF. The CDR3 DNA is TGTGCCAGCAGCGAGGACACAAACAATCAGCCCCAGCATTTT.

The chain combines TRBV30 with TRBJ2-3; D is undetermined. V lost 4 bases and J 7 bases, leaving 12 bases between the germline ends. Germline V gene lookup returns CDR1 GTSNPN and CDR2 SVGIG (reference sequence). The CDR3 consists of 12 residues. CDR3 DNA: TGTGCCTGGACGAGAGGAAAGTATACGCAGTATTTT. This gives the protein CAWTRGKYTQYF.